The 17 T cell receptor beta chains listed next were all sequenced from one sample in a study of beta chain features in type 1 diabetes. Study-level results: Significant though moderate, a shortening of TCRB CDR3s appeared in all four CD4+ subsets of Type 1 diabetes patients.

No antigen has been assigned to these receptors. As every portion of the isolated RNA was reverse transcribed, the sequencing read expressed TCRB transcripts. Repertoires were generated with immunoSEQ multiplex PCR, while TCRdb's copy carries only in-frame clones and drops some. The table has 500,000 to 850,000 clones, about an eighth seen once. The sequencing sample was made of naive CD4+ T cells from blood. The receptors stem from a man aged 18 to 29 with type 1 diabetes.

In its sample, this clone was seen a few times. CDR3 in DNA: TGTGCCAGCCTACCGCAAGGGGGGCCACAATCCACTGAAGCTTTCTTT. The encoded protein is CASLPQGGPQSTEAFF. The V gene is TRBV2, the J gene TRBJ1-1; TRBD1 is a possible D gene (6 bases). This CDR3 region has 16 residues. The V gene lost 8 bases and the J gene lost 4 bases, with 23 bases spanning the gap. Germline V gives CDR1 SNHLY, CDR2 FYNNEI.

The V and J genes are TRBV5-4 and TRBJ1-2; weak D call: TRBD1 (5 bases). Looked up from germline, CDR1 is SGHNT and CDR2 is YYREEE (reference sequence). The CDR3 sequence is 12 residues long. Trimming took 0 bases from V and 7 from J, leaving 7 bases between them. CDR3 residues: CASSLAGTGYTF. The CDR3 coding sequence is TGTGCCAGCAGCTTGGCAGGGACTGGCTACACCTTC. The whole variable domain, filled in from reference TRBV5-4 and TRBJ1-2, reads ETGVTQSPTHLIKTRGQQVTLRCSSQSGHNTVSWYQQALGQGPQFIFQYYREEENGRGNFPPRFSGLQFPNYSSELNVNALELDDSALYLCASSLAGTGYTFGSGTRLTVV.

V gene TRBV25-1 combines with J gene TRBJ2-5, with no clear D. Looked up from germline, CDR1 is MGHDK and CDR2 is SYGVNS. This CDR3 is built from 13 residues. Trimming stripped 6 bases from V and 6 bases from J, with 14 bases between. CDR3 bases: TGTGCCAGCAGGAATGTGCAGGATAAGACCCAGTACTTC. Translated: CASRNVQDKTQYF.

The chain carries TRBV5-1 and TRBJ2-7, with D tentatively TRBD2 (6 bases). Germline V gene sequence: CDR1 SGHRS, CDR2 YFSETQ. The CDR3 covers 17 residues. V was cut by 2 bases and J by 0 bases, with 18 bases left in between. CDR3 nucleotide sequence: TGCGCCAGCAGCTTACTACAAGCGGGTCCGAGCTCCTACGAGCAGTACTTC. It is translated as CASSLLQAGPSSYEQYF. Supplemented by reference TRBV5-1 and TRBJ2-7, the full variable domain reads KAGVTQTPRYLIKTRGQQVTLSCSPISGHRSVSWYQQTPGQGLQFLFEYFSETQRNKGNFPGRFSGRQFSNSRSEMNVSTLELGDSALYLCASSLLQAGPSSYEQYFGPGTRLTVT.

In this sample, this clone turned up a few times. CDR3: CASSKYNGFSSGANVLTF. The CDR3 nucleotides are TGTGCCAGCAGCAAATATAACGGATTCAGCTCTGGGGCCAACGTCCTGACTTTC. The chain joins TRBV21-1 to TRBJ2-6. TRBV21-1 is a recognized pseudogene. The CDR3 runs to 18 residues.

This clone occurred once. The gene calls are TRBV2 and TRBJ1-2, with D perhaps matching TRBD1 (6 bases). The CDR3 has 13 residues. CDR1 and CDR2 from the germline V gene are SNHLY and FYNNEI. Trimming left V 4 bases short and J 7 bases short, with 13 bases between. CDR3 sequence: CASSVHREAGYTF. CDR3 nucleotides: TGTGCCAGCAGTGTACACAGGGAGGCTGGCTACACCTTC.

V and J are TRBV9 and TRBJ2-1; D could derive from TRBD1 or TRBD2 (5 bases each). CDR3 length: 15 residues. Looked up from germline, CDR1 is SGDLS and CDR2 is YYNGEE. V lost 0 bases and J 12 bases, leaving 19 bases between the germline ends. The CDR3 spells CASSVGETVRNWQFF. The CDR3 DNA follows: TGTGCCAGCAGCGTAGGGGAGACAGTCCGTAATTGGCAGTTCTTC.

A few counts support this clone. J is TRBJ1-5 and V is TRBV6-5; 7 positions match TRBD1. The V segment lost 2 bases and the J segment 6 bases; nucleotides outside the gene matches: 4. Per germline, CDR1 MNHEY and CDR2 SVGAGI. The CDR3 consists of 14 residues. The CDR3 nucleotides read TGTGCCAGCAGTTACGGGGCAGGGGGTCAGCCCCAGCATTTT. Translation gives CASSYGAGGQPQHF.

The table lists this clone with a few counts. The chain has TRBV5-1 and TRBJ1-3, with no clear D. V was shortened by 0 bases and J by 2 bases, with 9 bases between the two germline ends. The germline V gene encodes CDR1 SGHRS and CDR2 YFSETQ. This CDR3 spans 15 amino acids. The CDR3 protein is CASSLESGTGNTIYF. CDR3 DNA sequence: TGCGCCAGCAGCTTGGAGTCCGGGACTGGAAACACCATATATTTT.

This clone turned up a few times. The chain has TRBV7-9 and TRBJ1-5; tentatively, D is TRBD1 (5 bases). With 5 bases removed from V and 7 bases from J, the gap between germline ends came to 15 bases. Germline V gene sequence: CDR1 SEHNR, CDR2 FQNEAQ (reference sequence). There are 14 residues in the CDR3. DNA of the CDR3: TGTGCCAGCAGCCCCTCGACAGCGCGACAGCCCCAGCATTTT. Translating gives CASSPSTARQPQHF.

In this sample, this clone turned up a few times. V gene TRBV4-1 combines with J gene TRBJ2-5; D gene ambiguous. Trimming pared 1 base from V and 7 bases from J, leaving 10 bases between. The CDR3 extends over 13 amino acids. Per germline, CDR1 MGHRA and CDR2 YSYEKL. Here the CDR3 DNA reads TGCGCCAGCAGCCAAGCGGACGAGCGGACCCAGTACTTC. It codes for CASSQADERTQYF.

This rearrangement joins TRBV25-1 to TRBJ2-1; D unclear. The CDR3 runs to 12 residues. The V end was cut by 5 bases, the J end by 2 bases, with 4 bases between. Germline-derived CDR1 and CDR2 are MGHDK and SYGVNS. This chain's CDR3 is CASSRTYNEQFF. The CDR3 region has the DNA TGTGCCAGCAGTCGAACCTACAATGAGCAGTTCTTC.

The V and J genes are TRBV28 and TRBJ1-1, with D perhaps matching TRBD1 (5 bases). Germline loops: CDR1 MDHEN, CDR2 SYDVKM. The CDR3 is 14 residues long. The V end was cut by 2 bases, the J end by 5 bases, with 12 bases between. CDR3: CASSLGPAGTEAFF. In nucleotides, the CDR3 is TGTGCCAGCAGTTTAGGCCCGGCAGGGACTGAAGCTTTCTTT.

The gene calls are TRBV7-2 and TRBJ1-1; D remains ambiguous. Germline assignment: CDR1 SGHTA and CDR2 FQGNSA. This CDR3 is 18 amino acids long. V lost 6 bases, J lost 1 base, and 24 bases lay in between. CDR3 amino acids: CASSPQLLLGFGNTEAFF. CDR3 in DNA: TGTGCCAGCAGTCCCCAGCTCCTGTTAGGGTTTGGGAACACTGAAGCTTTCTTT.

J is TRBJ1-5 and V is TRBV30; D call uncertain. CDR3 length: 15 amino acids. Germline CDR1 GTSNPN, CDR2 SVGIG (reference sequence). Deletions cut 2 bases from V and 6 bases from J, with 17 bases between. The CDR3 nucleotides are TGTGCCTGGAGTATGGGTTACCCAGGCACTCAGCCCCAGCATTTT. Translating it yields CAWSMGYPGTQPQHF.

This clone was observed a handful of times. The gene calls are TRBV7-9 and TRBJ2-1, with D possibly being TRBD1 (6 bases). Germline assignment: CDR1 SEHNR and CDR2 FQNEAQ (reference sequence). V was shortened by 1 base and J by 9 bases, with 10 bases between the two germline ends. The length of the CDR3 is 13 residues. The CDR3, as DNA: TGTGCCAGCAGCTTAGGCAGGGGCGGTGAGCAGTTCTTC. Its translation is CASSLGRGGEQFF.

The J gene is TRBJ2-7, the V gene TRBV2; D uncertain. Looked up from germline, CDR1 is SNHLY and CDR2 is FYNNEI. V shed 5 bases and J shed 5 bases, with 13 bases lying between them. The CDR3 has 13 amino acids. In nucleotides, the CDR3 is TGTGCCAGCAGTTCGCCAGCGCGGAACGAGCAGTACTTC. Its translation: CASSSPARNEQYF.